Listed here are 23 T cell receptor beta chains from one sample, sequenced in a study of T cell repertoires in cytomegalovirus infection. TCRdb reprocessed the reads via MiXCR and lists one record per CDR3 protein. Of hundreds of thousands of distinct CDR3 sequences detected, 25% to 35% appear once; the ten largest clones hold roughly a sixth. The antigens these receptors bind are not known. Here the sequenced sample was cultured PBMCs, taken from culture after CMV antigen stimulation. The receptors derive from a human donor in good health (CMV status not recorded). Some clones in this sample may be carry-over from other donors' samples.

This rearrangement joins TRBV20-1 to TRBJ2-3; tentative D call: TRBD2 (10 bases). The CDR3 runs to 16 residues. CDR1 is DFQATT, CDR2 SNEGSKA, per germline (reference sequence). V gave up 6 bases and J gave up 4 bases, with 23 bases separating them. As DNA, the CDR3 is TGCAGTGCGGGGACAGGGCTAGCGGGAGCGGCAGATACGCAGTATTTT. Translating it yields CSAGTGLAGAADTQYF.

The chain uses TRBV11-2 and TRBJ2-2, with a possible D match to TRBD2 (5 bases). The CDR3 is 15 residues long. Trimming removed 4 bases from V and 6 bases from J, with 15 bases in between. Germline CDR1 is SGHAT and CDR2 is FQNNGV. The CDR3 DNA reads as TGTGCCAGCAGCTCGGGCCCCTGGGAGTCCGGGGAGCTGTTTTTT. Translated: CASSSGPWESGELFF.

The chain carries TRBV20-1 and TRBJ1-1; tentative D call: TRBD1 (5 bases). This CDR3 contains 16 residues. Germline V gene data show CDR1 as DFQATT and CDR2 as SNEGSKA (reference sequence). V lost 2 bases to trimming and J lost 1 base, with 17 bases between them. The CDR3 is CSARKLRGRGNTEAFF. CDR3 DNA sequence: TGCAGTGCTAGAAAATTGAGGGGAAGGGGGAACACTGAAGCTTTCTTT.

In its sample, this clonotype was seen many times. The J gene is TRBJ1-1, the V gene TRBV14; D gene unclear. The CDR3 totals 16 residues. Germline CDR1 and CDR2: SGHDN and FVKESK. Deletions cut 4 bases from V and 2 bases from J, with 17 bases between. The CDR3 DNA sequence: TGTGCCAGCAGCCCCCAGCTGGGATCGGTTAACACTGAAGCTTTCTTT. Translation gives CASSPQLGSVNTEAFF.

J is TRBJ1-1 and V is TRBV7-2; the D gene is possibly TRBD1 (6 bases). Germline V lookup: CDR1 SGHTA, CDR2 FQGNSA. The CDR3 runs 15 residues. Trimming pared 3 bases from V and 0 bases from J, leaving 11 bases between. CDR3 sequence (DNA): TGTGCCAGCAGCTTGCAGGGGACGGTGAACACTGAAGCTTTCTTT. It translates to CASSLQGTVNTEAFF.

This clonotype was seen repeatedly, ten times or more. J is TRBJ2-1 and V is TRBV7-2; a weak D match, TRBD1 (5 bases). The CDR3 runs 16 residues. CDR1 SGHTA and CDR2 FQGNSA come from the germline V gene. Trimming cost V 1 base and J 6 bases, with 16 bases left between them. CDR3 in DNA: TGTGCCAGCAGCTTAGTCGGGCGTAGCAGGGTCAATGAGCAGTTCTTC. Residues: CASSLVGRSRVNEQFF.

This clonotype showed up many times. This chain's CDR3 is CASSPEQGAGEKLFF. The CDR3 nucleotides are TGTGCCAGCAGTCCTGAACAGGGGGCAGGTGAAAAACTGTTTTTT. The chain has TRBV28 and TRBJ1-4; TRBD1 aligns across 9 bases. Germline CDR1 is MDHEN and CDR2 is SYDVKM. J gave up 7 bases and V 5 bases, and 8 bases lay outside the gene matches. The CDR3 spans 15 residues. Full variable domain (rest looked up from reference TRBV28 and TRBJ1-4): DVKVTQSSRYLVKRTGEKVFLECVQDMDHENMFWYRQDPGLGLRLIYFSYDVKMKEKGDIPEGYSVSREKKERFSLILESASTNQTSMYLCASSPEQGAGEKLFFGSGTQLSVL.

The rearrangement links TRBV12-3 or TRBV12-4 to TRBJ1-3; D is uncertain. V dropped 8 bases and J dropped 4 bases, with 15 bases sitting between them. The CDR3 totals 14 residues. Written as DNA, the CDR3 is TGTGCCAGCTCTTGGGCAGGAGGCGGAAACACCATATATTTT. Translated, it gives CASSWAGGGNTIYF.

V and J are TRBV4-1 and TRBJ2-1; 14 bases are shared with TRBD2. CDR1 MGHRA and CDR2 YSYEKL come from the germline V gene. Trimming removed 3 bases from V and 4 bases from J; junction bases left unmatched: 8. The CDR3 contains 18 residues. This chain's CDR3 is CASSQTLGTSGSYNEQFF. The CDR3 DNA follows: TGCGCCAGCAGCCAGACTCTTGGGACTAGCGGGAGTTACAATGAGCAGTTCTTC.

The chain joins TRBV7-6 to TRBJ2-5, with D possibly TRBD2 on 5 matching bases. The CDR3 sequence is 16 residues long. V was shortened by 2 bases and J by 5 bases, with 18 bases between the two germline ends. Germline CDR1 and CDR2: SGHVS and FNYEAQ. The CDR3 nucleotides read TGTGCCAGCAGCTTAACTAGGCAGTTAGGTGTGGAGACCCAGTACTTC. This sequence encodes CASSLTRQLGVETQYF.

This chain joins TRBV20-1 and TRBJ2-3; D gene ambiguous. This CDR3 comprises 15 residues. In germline, CDR1 is DFQATT, CDR2 SNEGSKA (reference sequence). The CDR3 protein is CSAGSVRGRTDTQYF. The CDR3 coding sequence is TGCAGCGCCGGATCTGTTCGAGGTCGCACAGATACGCAGTATTTT.

This chain links TRBV4-3 with TRBJ2-7; D uncertain. The CDR3 consists of 15 residues. Looked up from germline, CDR1 is LGHNA and CDR2 is YSLEER. The germline V and J ends were trimmed by 0 bases and 2 bases, with 11 bases remaining between them. CDR3 sequence reads: CASSQETEATYEQYF. CDR3 DNA sequence: TGCGCCAGCAGCCAAGAAACAGAAGCCACCTACGAGCAGTACTTC.

The chain has TRBV27 and TRBJ1-1; 7 nucleotides agree with TRBD1. Per the germline V gene, CDR1 is MNHEY and CDR2 is SMNVEV (reference sequence). This CDR3 has 16 residues. The trim removed 2 bases at V and 2 bases at J, leaving 8 bases unmatched. The CDR3 coding sequence is TGTGCCAGCAGTTTAGCTCGACAGGGAGGAAACACTGAAGCTTTCTTT. Amino acids: CASSLARQGGNTEAFF.

This clonotype has just a few counts. The chain employs TRBV28 and TRBJ2-7; TRBD2 aligns across 10 bases. The CDR3 is 15 residues long. V trimming: 5 bases; J trimming: 1 base; junction bases outside the gene matches: 5. Germline V gene data show CDR1 as MDHEN and CDR2 as SYDVKM. In DNA form, the CDR3 reads TGTGCCAGCAGTGGGAGCGGGAGGGGGTCCTACGAGCAGTACTTC. Protein sequence: CASSGSGRGSYEQYF.

The chain uses TRBV7-7 and TRBJ2-7; D gene ambiguous. Germline values: CDR1 SSHAT, CDR2 FNYEAQ (reference sequence). The CDR3 has 17 amino acids. The V end was cut by 5 bases, the J end by 0 bases, with 20 bases between. Here the CDR3 reads CASSPRGSSSSSYEQYF. CDR3 DNA sequence: TGTGCCAGCAGCCCGAGAGGTAGCTCATCGAGCTCCTACGAGCAGTACTTC.

This clonotype was seen more than once but under ten times. The V and J genes are TRBV11-3 and TRBJ2-2, with 7 bases matching TRBD2. The length of the CDR3 is 13 residues. Germline assignment: CDR1 SGHNT and CDR2 YENEEA. The V segment lost 5 bases and the J segment 5 bases; nucleotides outside the gene matches: 2. The CDR3 sequence: CASSRRETGELFF. The CDR3 coding sequence is TGTGCCAGCAGCCGGCGGGAGACCGGGGAGCTGTTTTTT.

CDR3 region: CASSSTGSEQYF. The CDR3 region has the DNA TGCGCCAGCAGCTCAACGGGGAGCGAGCAGTACTTC. The chain combines TRBV5-1 with TRBJ2-7; D is possibly TRBD2 (5 bases). Germline lookup yields CDR1 SGHRS and CDR2 YFSETQ. The ends were cut back, 3 bases at V and 6 bases at J, with 10 bases in the middle. This CDR3 comprises 12 residues.

The rearrangement links TRBV28 to TRBJ2-7, with 7 bases aligning to TRBD1. CDR1 is MDHEN and CDR2 is SYDVKM in the germline V gene. J gave up 3 bases and V 4 bases, and 9 bases lay outside the gene matches. This CDR3 contains 15 residues. CDR3 coding DNA: TGTGCCAGCAGTTCAGACAGGGCAAGGCGCTACGAGCAGTACGTC. Encoded protein: CASSSDRARRYEQYV.

The rearrangement uses TRBV10-3 and TRBJ2-1, with 9 bases matching TRBD2. Trimming took 6 bases from V and 0 from J; bases not matched to a gene: 6. Germline V gene sequence: CDR1 ENHRY, CDR2 SYGVKD. The CDR3 runs 16 residues. This CDR3 reads CAIRTTSGSSYNEQFF. The CDR3 bases are TGTGCCATCAGAACGACTAGCGGAAGCTCCTACAATGAGCAGTTCTTC.

This sequence joins TRBV30 and TRBJ1-1; no reliable D call. The CDR3 extends over 12 amino acids. The germline V and J ends were trimmed by 0 bases and 1 base, with 3 bases remaining between them. The V gene's germline CDR1 is GTSNPN and CDR2 SVGIG (reference sequence). Written as DNA, the CDR3 is TGTGCCTGGAGTGTGTCGAACACTGAAGCTTTCTTT. Translated, it gives CAWSVSNTEAFF.

This clonotype was found a few times. This chain links TRBV12-3 or TRBV12-4 with TRBJ2-4; D remains ambiguous. This CDR3 has 16 residues. V lost 2 bases to trimming and J lost 0 bases, with 11 bases between them. CDR3 in amino acids: CASSLTGFLAKNIQYF. The DNA for the CDR3 is TGTGCCAGCAGTTTAACTGGATTCCTAGCCAAAAACATTCAGTACTTC.

A few counts support this clonotype. V is TRBV28 and J is TRBJ2-3; unclear D gene. The V gene lost 6 bases and the J gene lost 4 bases, with 2 bases spanning the gap. Germline assignment: CDR1 MDHEN and CDR2 SYDVKM. This CDR3 comprises 10 residues. For the CDR3, the DNA is TGTGCCAGCAGCGCAGATACGCAGTATTTT. Residues: CASSADTQYF.

The chain uses TRBV15 and TRBJ2-3; 7 nucleotides line up with TRBD2. The V gene end was trimmed by 1 base and the J gene end by 2 bases; junction bases not matched to a gene: 12. Looked up from germline, CDR1 is LNHNV and CDR2 is YYDKDF (reference sequence). The CDR3 contains 18 residues. CDR3 protein: CATSRVPGGRRPTDTQYF. The CDR3 coding sequence is TGTGCCACCAGCAGAGTACCGGGAGGCCGGCGCCCCACAGATACGCAGTATTTT.